What follows is one T cell receptor (beta chain) and its context. This sample is part of a study of blood T cell repertoires in COVID-19. Study context: COVID-19 samples, acute and convalescent, were from the United States, Italy and Spain.

With 10 bases clipped from V and 3 bases from J, the junction kept 5 bases outside the gene matches. CDR3 length equals 13 residues. The germline CDR1 and CDR2 sequences are MGHRA and YSYEKL. Study processing details: Nucleated cell counts were estimated from reference gene primer amplification. Assay used: immunoSEQ multiplex PCR; TCRdb lists only in-frame clones, some missing. D and trimming were read from the DNA, whereas the V and J calls and clone size are those reported in that table. The table shows about 120,000 clones, with less than 85% occurring only once. The chain carries TRBV4-1 and TRBJ2-2; 7 bases align to TRBD1. The receptor was derived from a man aged 25 to 40 with acute or convalescent COVID-19. Sequences were obtained from peripheral blood. The CDR3 DNA is TGCGCCATCCGGGACAGTTACACCGGGGAGCTGTTTTTT. Protein sequence: CAIRDSYTGELFF.